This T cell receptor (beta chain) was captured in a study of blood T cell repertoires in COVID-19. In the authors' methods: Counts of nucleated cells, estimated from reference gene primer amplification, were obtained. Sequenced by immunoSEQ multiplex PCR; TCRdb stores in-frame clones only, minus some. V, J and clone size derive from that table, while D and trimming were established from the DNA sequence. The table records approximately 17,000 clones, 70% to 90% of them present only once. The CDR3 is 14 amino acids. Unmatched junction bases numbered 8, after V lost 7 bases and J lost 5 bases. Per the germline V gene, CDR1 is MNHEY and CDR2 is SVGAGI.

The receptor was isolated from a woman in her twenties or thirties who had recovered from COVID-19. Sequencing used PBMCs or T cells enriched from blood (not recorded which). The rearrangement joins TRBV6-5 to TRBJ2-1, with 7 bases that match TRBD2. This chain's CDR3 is CASKGREANNEQFF. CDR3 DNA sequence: TGTGCCAGCAAAGGGAGGGAAGCAAACAATGAGCAGTTCTTC.